The 26 T cell receptor beta chains below all came from one sample that was sequenced in a study of T cell clonality in common variable immunodeficiency. Sequencing was performed with immunoSEQ multiplex PCR; in TCRdb, only in-frame clones are kept and a portion is missing. The repertoire yields 55,000 to 65,000 clones, none seen only once; the top ten contain 1.5% to 2%. Sample: peripheral blood mononuclear cells. Every receptor here comes from a person aged 18-70 years in good health.

At least ten counts were recorded for this clone. The CDR3 goes on 3 residues after the read ends, and that part is filled in from the germline J gene. The chain couples TRBV7-8 to TRBJ1-6; D gene ambiguous. Looked up from germline, CDR1 is SGHVS and CDR2 is FQNEAQ. V was shortened by 3 bases and J by 6 bases, with 18 bases between the two germline ends. The CDR3 sequence is 17 residues long. The covered CDR3 bases are TGTGCCAGCAGCTTTTTTAGCTCGCAACGGTCTAATTCACCC. Translating it yields CASSFFSSQRSNSP. The entire CDR3 protein is CASSFFSSQRSNSPLHF.

This clone was seen ten or more times. This CDR3 reads CASSPGPSGSYGYTF. The CDR3 bases that were read are TGTGCCAGTAGTCCGGGGCCTAGCGGGAGCTATGGC. This chain joins TRBV19 and TRBJ1-2, with TRBD1 as a possible D gene (5 bases). The read falls 3 residues short of the CDR3 end, and the missing part is taken from the germline J gene. V lost 5 bases and J lost 4, with 17 bases in between. The germline CDR1 and CDR2 sequences are LNHDA and SQIVND (reference sequence). This CDR3 contains 15 residues.

The table lists this clone with a few counts. The missing CDR3 end, 3 residues past where the read stops, is filled in from the germline J gene. V gene TRBV7-3 combines with J gene TRBJ2-3; D not certain. CDR3 length: 15 residues. Trimming removed 0 bases from V and 2 bases from J, with 9 bases in between. Germline V gives CDR1 SGHTA, CDR2 FQGTGA. Here the CDR3 reads CASSLTGSFTDTQYF. Incomplete CDR3 DNA: TGTGCCAGCAGCTTAACAGGGTCGTTCACAGATACG.

This clone was seen at least ten times. The read ends 3 residues early relative to the CDR3; the germline J gene fills the gap. J is TRBJ2-7 and V is TRBV30, with TRBD1 as a possible D gene (6 bases). There are 14 residues in the CDR3. Per the germline V gene, CDR1 is GTSNPN and CDR2 is SVGIG (reference sequence). Trimming left V 5 bases short and J 1 base short, with 15 bases between. The CDR3 reads CAWGRPGQSYEQYF. CDR3 DNA, as far as it was read: TGTGCCTGGGGTAGGCCGGGACAATCCTACGAG.

This clone appeared many times. The read terminates 3 residues before the CDR3 end, so the remaining end is supplied by the germline J gene. In the same sample, other DNA sequences code for this CDR3. This chain uses TRBV6-2 or TRBV6-3 with TRBJ2-1; D could derive from TRBD1 or TRBD2 (5 bases each). The CDR3 sequence is 14 residues long. The ends were cut back, 4 bases at V and 0 bases at J, with 7 bases in the middle. Germline V gene data show CDR1 as MNHEY and CDR2 as SVGEGT. The covered CDR3 bases are TGTGCCAGCAGTTCAGGGAGCTCCTACAATGAG. It yields the protein CASSSGSSYNE. The full CDR3 protein is CASSSGSSYNEQFF.

This clone was detected ten times or more. From the germline J gene comes the end of the CDR3, since the read stops 3 residues before it. The gene calls are TRBV5-1 and TRBJ1-1; TRBD1 might be the D (6 bases). The CDR3 consists of 13 residues. Trimming pared 0 bases from V and 6 bases from J, leaving 9 bases between. Germline-derived CDR1 and CDR2 are SGHRS and YFSETQ. The sequenced part of the CDR3 DNA is TGCGCCAGCAGCTTGGAGGGGGTCCCTGAA. It encodes CASSLEGVPE. From start to end, the CDR3 is CASSLEGVPEAFF.

As to this clone: The read finishes 3 residues shy of the CDR3 end, and the germline J gene is used to complete it. The J gene is TRBJ2-1, the V gene TRBV19, with a possible D match to TRBD2 (5 bases). The ends were cut back, 8 bases at V and 4 bases at J, with 15 bases in the middle. The germline gives CDR1 LNHDA, CDR2 SQIVND (reference sequence). CDR3 length equals 14 residues. Incomplete CDR3 DNA: TGTGCCAGTCAAGGGTCGCTAGCTTACAATGAG. Its translation is CASQGSLAYNE. The entire CDR3 protein reads CASQGSLAYNEQFF.

This clone was picked up many times. Read data end 3 residues before the CDR3 end; the end is taken from the germline J gene. This chain joins TRBV19 and TRBJ2-5; a possible D gene is TRBD1 (7 bases). Germline V gene lookup returns CDR1 LNHDA and CDR2 SQIVND (reference sequence). The ends were cut back, 7 bases at V and 5 bases at J, with 14 bases in the middle. This CDR3 has 13 residues. The CDR3 here is CASTPTGRETQYF. The sequenced part of the CDR3 DNA is TGTGCCAGTACCCCGACAGGGAGGGAGACC.

This clone was detected ten times or more. The read comes to an end 3 residues before the CDR3 does, leaving the germline J gene to fill in the end. The V call is TRBV6-1, the J call TRBJ1-4; 8 bases match TRBD1. In germline, CDR1 is MNHNS, CDR2 SASEGT. The CDR3 is made up of 14 amino acids. The junction had 4 bases not matched to a gene; V was cut back by 2 bases and J by 8 bases. Incomplete CDR3 DNA: TGTGCCAGCAGTGAATTCGGGACAGGAGAAAAA. Residues: CASSEFGTGEK. The whole CDR3 sequence is CASSEFGTGEKLFF.

This clone has at least ten counts. At one end, the junction sequence differs from germline, possibly due to a read error. The CDR3 DNA, read in part, is TGTGCTAGCAGCTTATCCACTTCGGATGAG. It specifies CASSLSTSDE. The CDR3 as a whole reads CASSLSTSDEQFF. V gene TRBV7-7 combines with J gene TRBJ2-1; no firm D call. The missing CDR3 end, 3 residues past where the read stops, is filled in from the germline J gene. The CDR3 sequence is 13 residues long. Per germline, CDR1 SSHAT and CDR2 FNYEAQ (reference sequence).

The table lists this clone with many counts. The read ends 3 residues before the CDR3 terminus; that terminus is restored from the germline J gene. The chain recombines TRBV19 with TRBJ2-3, with D perhaps matching TRBD2 (6 bases). Between the trimmed V and J ends, which lost 6 bases and 4 bases, there was a span of 17 bases. The CDR3 extends over 15 amino acids. Germline lookup yields CDR1 LNHDA and CDR2 SQIVND (reference sequence). CDR3 sequence: CASSSGPRSADTQYF. CDR3 DNA, as far as it was read: TGTGCCAGTAGCAGCGGGCCCAGGAGCGCAGATACG.

There are many counts of this clone. The read is 3 residues too short to cover the CDR3 end, so that end is filled in from the germline J gene. This chain links TRBV6-1 with TRBJ1-4, with 9 bases aligning to TRBD1. The germline CDR1 and CDR2 sequences are MNHNS and SASEGT. The CDR3 has 15 residues. With V trimmed by 1 base and J by 5 bases, 2 bases remained unmatched. Incomplete CDR3 DNA: TGTGCCAGCAGTGAAGTTGGGACAGGGAATGAAAAA. Residues: CASSEVGTGNEK. The full CDR3 is CASSEVGTGNEKLFF.

In the case of this clone: The observed sequence ends 3 residues before the CDR3 terminus, with the missing tail filled in from the germline J gene. The chain combines TRBV5-5 with TRBJ2-7, with TRBD1 as a possible D gene (6 bases). The V gene lost 4 bases and the J gene lost 6 bases, with 17 bases spanning the gap. Germline CDR1 reads SGHKS; CDR2 reads YYEKEE (reference sequence). The CDR3 is 14 amino acids. CDR3 protein: CASSAQGGPGEQYF. The sequenced part of the CDR3 DNA is TGTGCCAGCAGCGCACAGGGTGGCCCTGGCGAG.

In this sample, this clone turned up many times. The read stops 3 residues short of the end of the CDR3; the missing end is completed from the germline J gene. The V and J genes are TRBV4-1 and TRBJ2-3, with D possibly being TRBD1 or TRBD2 (6 bases each). Deletions cut 4 bases from V and 1 base from J, with 12 bases between. The CDR3 is 15 residues long. The germline gives CDR1 MGHRA, CDR2 YSYEKL. CDR3 bases read: TGCGCCAGCAGCCCCAGGGGAGGTGGCACAGATACG. Translating gives CASSPRGGGTDT. From start to end, the CDR3 is CASSPRGGGTDTQYF.

The table lists this clone with many counts. The read falls 3 residues short of the CDR3 end, and the missing part is taken from the germline J gene. This chain uses TRBV4-1 with TRBJ2-7; 10 nucleotides match TRBD1. The CDR3 is 14 residues long. V lost 3 bases, J lost 3 bases, and 2 bases stayed unmatched. Germline-derived CDR1 and CDR2 are MGHRA and YSYEKL. The CDR3 reads CASSHGQGGYEQYF. Partial CDR3 DNA: TGCGCCAGCAGCCACGGACAGGGGGGCTACGAG.

There are many counts of this clone. The read ends 3 residues shy of where the CDR3 ends; the end is completed using the germline J gene. The V and J genes are TRBV7-9 and TRBJ2-1; TRBD2 matches at 7 bases. V gave up 3 bases and J gave up 9 bases; unmatched junction bases: 11. This CDR3 spans 15 amino acids. Germline loops: CDR1 SEHNR, CDR2 FQNEAQ (reference sequence). CDR3 region: CASSFFAGEKSEQFF. The sequenced part of the CDR3 DNA is TGTGCCAGCAGCTTTTTCGCGGGAGAGAAGAGTGAG.

This clone was counted many times. The CDR3 end is not reached by the read, which stops 3 residues before it; the germline J gene fills it in. The V and J genes are TRBV9 and TRBJ2-3, with 11 bases fitting TRBD2. Germline V lookup: CDR1 SGDLS, CDR2 YYNGEE. The CDR3 loop spans 17 amino acids. The trim removed 4 bases at V and 0 bases at J, leaving 7 bases unmatched. The CDR3 DNA, read in part, is TGTGCCAGCAGCCCGAGACTAGCGGGATTAAGCACAGATACG. It encodes CASSPRLAGLSTDT. The whole CDR3 reads CASSPRLAGLSTDTQYF.

The sample holds many counts of this clone. The read gets to within 3 residues of the CDR3 end, and the germline J gene fills in the rest. The rearrangement uses TRBV10-3 and TRBJ2-1; 7 positions match TRBD2. The germline V gene encodes CDR1 ENHRY and CDR2 SYGVKD. V shed 4 bases, J shed 4 bases, and the junction held 10 bases outside the gene matches. The CDR3 consists of 16 residues. The part of the CDR3 DNA that was read is TGTGCCATCAGTGCCCAGGGTAGCGGGCTTTACAATGAG. Translating it yields CAISAQGSGLYNE. The entire CDR3 protein is CAISAQGSGLYNEQFF.

Of note for this clone: With the read ending 3 residues before the CDR3 end, the germline J gene is used to fill in that end. The chain employs TRBV19 and TRBJ2-7; D call uncertain. V lost 5 bases, J lost 0 bases, and 11 bases lay in between. The CDR3 sequence is 14 residues long. Germline V gene sequence: CDR1 LNHDA, CDR2 SQIVND (reference sequence). Incomplete CDR3 DNA: TGTGCCAGTAGTTGGGCATTCAGCTCCTACGAG. This sequence encodes CASSWAFSSYE. The whole CDR3 sequence reads CASSWAFSSYEQYF.

This clone was counted at least ten times. The CDR3 end falls 3 residues outside the read, so it is completed with the germline J gene. J is TRBJ2-5 and V is TRBV5-6; tentatively, D is TRBD2 (6 bases). V was clipped by 6 bases and J by 1 base, with 10 bases between them. The CDR3 length is 13 residues. Germline assignment: CDR1 SGHDT and CDR2 YYEEEE. Partial CDR3 DNA: TGTGCCAGCATGGGACTTTTCCAAGAGACC. Protein product: CASMGLFQET. The whole CDR3 protein is CASMGLFQETQYF.

This clone was counted at least ten times. The read falls 3 residues short of the CDR3 end, and the missing part is taken from the germline J gene. The J gene is TRBJ1-4, the V gene TRBV12-3 or TRBV12-4, with D tentatively TRBD1 (5 bases). V lost 3 bases, J lost 7 bases, and 18 bases lay in between. There are 16 residues in the CDR3. Incomplete CDR3 DNA: TGTGCCAGCAGTTTTCAGGGATCGAGGTTTCGTGAAAAA. Amino acids: CASSFQGSRFREK. The whole CDR3 protein is CASSFQGSRFREKLFF.

CDR3 protein: CASSLGTNYGYTF. The CDR3 bases that were read are TGTGCCAGCAGCTTGGGGACAAACTATGGC. This chain uses TRBV5-6 with TRBJ1-2, with D perhaps matching TRBD1 (5 bases). The read halts 3 residues ahead of the CDR3 end, with the missing end drawn from the germline J gene. Germline CDR1 is SGHDT and CDR2 is YYEEEE. V lost 0 bases and J lost 2, with 5 bases in between. There are 13 residues in the CDR3.

This clone has at least ten counts. A read error may account for a junction end that differs from germline. The sequenced fragment ends 3 residues before the CDR3 boundary, so the rest is inferred from the germline J gene. The chain carries TRBV4-2 and TRBJ2-7, with 7 bases that match TRBD2. CDR1 is LGHNA and CDR2 is YNFKEQ in the germline V gene. The CDR3 loop spans 16 amino acids. This CDR3 is CASSQDSSGWSYEQYF. The part of the CDR3 DNA that was read is TGCGCCAGCAGCCAAGACAGTAGCGGGTGGTCCTACGAG.

Points on this clone: The CDR3 end lies 3 residues beyond the end of the read and is filled in from the germline J gene. The J gene is TRBJ1-2, the V gene TRBV30; 10 nucleotides agree with TRBD1. Germline-derived CDR1 and CDR2 are GTSNPN and SVGIG (reference sequence). The CDR3 totals 13 residues. The part of the CDR3 DNA that was read is TGTGCCTGGAGGGACAGGGGGACCTACGAC. It encodes CAWRDRGTYD. The entire CDR3 reads CAWRDRGTYDYTF.

This clone appeared many times. The read finishes 3 residues shy of the CDR3 end, and the germline J gene is used to complete it. This chain connects TRBV20-1 to TRBJ2-1, with 7 bases lining up with TRBD1. The V segment lost 3 bases and the J segment 6 bases; nucleotides outside the gene matches: 11. This CDR3 is 15 amino acids long. The germline gives CDR1 DFQATT, CDR2 SNEGSKA (reference sequence). CDR3 residues: CSASTTGNMGNEQFF. The sequenced part of the CDR3 DNA is TGCAGTGCTAGTACGACAGGGAATATGGGCAATGAG.

In this sample, this clone turned up many times. From the germline J gene comes the end of the CDR3, since the read stops 3 residues before it. The chain has TRBV20-1 and TRBJ2-1; the match to TRBD2 covers 7 bases. After removal of 5 bases from V and 2 bases from J, the junction contained 3 bases not matched to a gene. The length of the CDR3 is 13 residues. Germline V gene lookup returns CDR1 DFQATT and CDR2 SNEGSKA (reference sequence). The CDR3 protein is CSAWSGTYNEQFF. Incomplete CDR3 DNA: TGCAGTGCTTGGAGCGGGACCTACAATGAG.